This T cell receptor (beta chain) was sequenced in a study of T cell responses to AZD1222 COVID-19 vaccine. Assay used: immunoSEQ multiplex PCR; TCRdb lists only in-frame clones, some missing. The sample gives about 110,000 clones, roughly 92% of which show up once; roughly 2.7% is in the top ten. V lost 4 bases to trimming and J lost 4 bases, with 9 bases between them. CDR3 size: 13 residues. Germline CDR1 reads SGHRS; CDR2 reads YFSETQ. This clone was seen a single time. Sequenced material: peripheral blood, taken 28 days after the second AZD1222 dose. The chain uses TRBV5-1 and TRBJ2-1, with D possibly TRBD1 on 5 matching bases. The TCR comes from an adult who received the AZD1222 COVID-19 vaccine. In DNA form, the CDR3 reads TGCGCCAGCAGCCTTGACAGTTACAATGAGCAGTTCTTC. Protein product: CASSLDSYNEQFF.